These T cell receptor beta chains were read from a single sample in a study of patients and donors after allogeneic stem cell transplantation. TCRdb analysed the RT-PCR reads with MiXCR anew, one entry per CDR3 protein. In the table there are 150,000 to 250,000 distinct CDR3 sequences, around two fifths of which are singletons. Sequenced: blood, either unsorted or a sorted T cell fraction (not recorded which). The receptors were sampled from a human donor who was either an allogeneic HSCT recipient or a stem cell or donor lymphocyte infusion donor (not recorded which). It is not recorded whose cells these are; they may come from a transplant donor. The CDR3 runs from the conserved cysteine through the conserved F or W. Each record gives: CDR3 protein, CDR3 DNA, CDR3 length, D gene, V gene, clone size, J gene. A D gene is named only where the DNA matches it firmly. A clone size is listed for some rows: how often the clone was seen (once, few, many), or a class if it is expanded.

CSVDLGSSYNEQFF TGCAGCGTTGATCTAGGGAGCTCCTACAATGAGCAGTTCTTC 14 - TRBV29-1 - TRBJ2-1
CASSQSSTGRRSPLHF TGTGCCAGCAGCCAATCATCGACTGGAAGGCGTTCACCCCTCCACTTT 16 - TRBV16 few TRBJ1-6
CASSLVAEPNSPLHF TGTGCCAGCAGCTTAGTTGCAGAACCTAATTCACCCCTCCACTTT 15 - TRBV7-9 - TRBJ1-6
CASRRDRGGGNTEAFF TGTGCCAGCAGACGCGACAGGGGCGGGGGGAACACTGAAGCTTTCTTT 16 TRBD1 TRBV28 few TRBJ1-1
CASSLDRGTHHPRTGELFF TGTGCCAGCAGTTTAGACAGGGGGACCCATCATCCTCGGACCGGGGAGCTGTTTTTT 19 TRBD1 TRBV12-3/TRBV12-4 - TRBJ2-2
CASSLPLGTSGRRDTGELFF TGTGCCAGCAGCTTACCCCTTGGGACTAGCGGGAGGAGGGACACCGGGGAGCTGTTTTTT 20 TRBD2 TRBV11-2 - TRBJ2-2
CASSQGGTEAFF TGTGCCAGCAGCCAAGGGGGTACTGAAGCTTTCTTT 12 - TRBV6-1 many TRBJ1-1
CATSDPGGSSYNEQFF TGTGCCACCAGTGATCCAGGGGGGAGCTCCTACAATGAGCAGTTCTTC 16 - TRBV24-1 few TRBJ2-1
CASSVVYPGELFF TGTGCCAGCAGCGTAGTGTACCCCGGGGAGCTGTTTTTT 13 - TRBV9 once TRBJ2-2
CSVEASGSRVSETQYF TGCAGCGTTGAAGCTAGCGGGAGTAGGGTTTCGGAGACCCAGTACTTC 16 TRBD2 TRBV29-1 - TRBJ2-5
CASSQGDRVLGHEQYF TGTGCCAGCAGCCAAGGGGACAGGGTCTTAGGCCACGAGCAGTACTTC 16 TRBD1 TRBV3-1 - TRBJ2-7
CASSMGGRGPTDTQYF TGTGCCAGCAGCATGGGCGGGAGGGGCCCCACAGATACGCAGTATTTT 16 TRBD2 TRBV27 - TRBJ2-3
CASIIKQETQYF TGCGCCAGCATTATAAAACAAGAGACCCAGTACTTC 12 - TRBV5-1 - TRBJ2-5
CASSLGQGLGYTF TGTGCCAGCAGTCTCGGACAGGGCCTAGGCTACACCTTC 13 TRBD1 TRBV27 few TRBJ1-2
CAISLDGGNQPQHF TGTGCCATCAGTTTGGACGGAGGCAATCAGCCCCAGCATTTT 14 - TRBV10-3 - TRBJ1-5
CASSSSGRTEAFF TGTGCCAGCAGCTCTTCGGGTAGGACTGAAGCTTTCTTT 13 - TRBV7-9 - TRBJ1-1